This T cell receptor (beta chain) derives from a study of CD8 T cells in Susac syndrome. V lost 5 bases and J lost 4; bases outside the gene matches: 5. The germline V gene encodes CDR1 LGHNT and CDR2 FRNRAP. The CDR3 length is 14 residues. Random-hexamer reverse transcription was applied to about 0.45 to 1 ug RNA. A single record per CDR3 protein comes from TCRdb applying MiXCR to the immunoSEQ multiplex PCR reads. The sample contains under 200,000 distinct CDR3 sequences, around 94% of which appear only once. The receptor was derived from a human donor in good health. V usage is TRBV12-5 and J usage is TRBJ2-1, with TRBD2 matching 7 bases. Material: CD4+ T cells from PBMCs. CDR3 DNA: TGTGCTAGTGGTGGTAGCGGGCCATACAATGAGCAGTTCTTC. This translates into CASGGSGPYNEQFF. Together with reference TRBV12-5 and TRBJ2-1, the CDR3 gives the full variable domain: DARVTQTPRHKVTEMGQEVTMRCQPILGHNTVFWYRQTMMQGLELLAYFRNRAPLDDSGMPKDRFSAEMPDATLATLKIQPSEPRDSAVYFCASGGSGPYNEQFFGPGTRLTVL.